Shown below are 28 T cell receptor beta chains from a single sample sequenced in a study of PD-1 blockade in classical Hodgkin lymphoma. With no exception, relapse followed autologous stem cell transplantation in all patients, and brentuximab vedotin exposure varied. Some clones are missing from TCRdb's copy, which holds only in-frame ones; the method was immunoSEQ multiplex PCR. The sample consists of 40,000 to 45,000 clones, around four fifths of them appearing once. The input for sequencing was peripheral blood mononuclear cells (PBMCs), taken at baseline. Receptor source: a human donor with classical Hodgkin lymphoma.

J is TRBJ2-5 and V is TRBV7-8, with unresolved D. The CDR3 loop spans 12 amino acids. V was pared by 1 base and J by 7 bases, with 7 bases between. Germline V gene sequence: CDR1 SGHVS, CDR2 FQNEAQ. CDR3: CASSLDLGTQYF. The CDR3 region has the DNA TGTGCCAGCAGCTTAGACCTGGGGACCCAGTACTTC.

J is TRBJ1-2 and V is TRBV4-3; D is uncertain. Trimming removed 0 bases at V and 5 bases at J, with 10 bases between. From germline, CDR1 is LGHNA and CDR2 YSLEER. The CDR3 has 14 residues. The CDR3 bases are TGCGCCAGCAGCCAAGAGCCCGGGTCTTATGGCTACACCTTC. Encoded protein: CASSQEPGSYGYTF.

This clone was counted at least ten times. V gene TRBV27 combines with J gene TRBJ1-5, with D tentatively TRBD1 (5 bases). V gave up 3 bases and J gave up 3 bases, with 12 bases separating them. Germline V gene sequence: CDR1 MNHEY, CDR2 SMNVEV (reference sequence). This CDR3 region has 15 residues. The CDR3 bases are TGTGCCAGCAGTTTGGGAGGGGCTAACAATCAGCCCCAGCATTTT. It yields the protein CASSLGGANNQPQHF.

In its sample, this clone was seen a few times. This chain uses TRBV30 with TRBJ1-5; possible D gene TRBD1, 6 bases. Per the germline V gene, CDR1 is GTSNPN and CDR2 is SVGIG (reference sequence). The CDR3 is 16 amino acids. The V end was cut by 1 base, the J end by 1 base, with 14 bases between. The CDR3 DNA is TGTGCCTGGAGTGCCCTCTTAAGGGGGAGCAATCAGCCCCAGCATTTT. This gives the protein CAWSALLRGSNQPQHF.

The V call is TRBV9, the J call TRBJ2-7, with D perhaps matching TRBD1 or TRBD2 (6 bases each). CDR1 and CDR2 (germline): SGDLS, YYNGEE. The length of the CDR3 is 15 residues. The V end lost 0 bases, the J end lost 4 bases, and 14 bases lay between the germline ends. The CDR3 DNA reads TGTGCCAGCAGCGTAGCGGGGGCGGATCGTTACGAGCAGTACTTC. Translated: CASSVAGADRYEQYF.

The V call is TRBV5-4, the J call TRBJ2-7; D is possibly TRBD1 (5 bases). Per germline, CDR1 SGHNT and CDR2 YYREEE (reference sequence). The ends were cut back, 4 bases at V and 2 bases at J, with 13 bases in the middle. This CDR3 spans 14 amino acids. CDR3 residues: CASSGAADPYEQYF. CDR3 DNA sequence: TGTGCCAGCAGCGGGGCCGCAGACCCCTACGAGCAGTACTTC.

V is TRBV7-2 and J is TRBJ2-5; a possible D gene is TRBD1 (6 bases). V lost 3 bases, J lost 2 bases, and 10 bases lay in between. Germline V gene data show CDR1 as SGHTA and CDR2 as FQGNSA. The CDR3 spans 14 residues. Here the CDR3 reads CASSLYRAQETQYF. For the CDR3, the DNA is TGTGCCAGCAGCTTGTACAGGGCTCAAGAGACCCAGTACTTC.

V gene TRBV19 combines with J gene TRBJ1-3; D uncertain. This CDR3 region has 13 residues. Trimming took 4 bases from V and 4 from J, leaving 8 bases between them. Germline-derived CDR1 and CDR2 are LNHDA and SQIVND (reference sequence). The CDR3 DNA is TGTGCCAGTAGTAAGGGCCTCGGAAACACCATATATTTT. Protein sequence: CASSKGLGNTIYF.

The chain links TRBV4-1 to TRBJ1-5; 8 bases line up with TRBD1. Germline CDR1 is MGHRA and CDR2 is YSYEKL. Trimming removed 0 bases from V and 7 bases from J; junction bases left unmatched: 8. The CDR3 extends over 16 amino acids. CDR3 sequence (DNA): TGCGCCAGCAGCCAAGATCCCCAGGGGGCGAGACAGCCCCAGCATTTT. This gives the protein CASSQDPQGARQPQHF.

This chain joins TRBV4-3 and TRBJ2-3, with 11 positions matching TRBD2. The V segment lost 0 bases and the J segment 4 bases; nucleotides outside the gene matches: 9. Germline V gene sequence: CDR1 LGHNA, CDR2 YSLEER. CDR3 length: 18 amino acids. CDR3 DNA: TGCGCCAGCAGCCAAGAAACTAGCGGGGGAGGGAACCCAGATACGCAGTATTTT. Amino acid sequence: CASSQETSGGGNPDTQYF.

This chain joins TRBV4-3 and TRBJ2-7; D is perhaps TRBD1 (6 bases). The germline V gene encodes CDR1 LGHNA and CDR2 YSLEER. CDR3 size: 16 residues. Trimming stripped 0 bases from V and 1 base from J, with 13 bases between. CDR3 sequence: CASSQDGQFTSYEQYF. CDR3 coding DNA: TGCGCCAGCAGCCAAGATGGACAGTTTACTTCCTACGAGCAGTACTTC.

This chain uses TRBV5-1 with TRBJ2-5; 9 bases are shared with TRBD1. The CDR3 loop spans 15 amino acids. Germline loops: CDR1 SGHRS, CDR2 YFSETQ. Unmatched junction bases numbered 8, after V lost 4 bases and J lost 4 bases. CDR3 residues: CASSVGQGTGETQYF. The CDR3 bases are TGCGCCAGCAGCGTGGGACAGGGAACGGGAGAGACCCAGTACTTC.

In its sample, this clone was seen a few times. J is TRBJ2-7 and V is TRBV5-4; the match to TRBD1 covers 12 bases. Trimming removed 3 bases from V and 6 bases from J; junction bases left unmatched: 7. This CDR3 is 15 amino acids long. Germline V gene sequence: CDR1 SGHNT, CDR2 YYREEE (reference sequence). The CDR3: CASSSGDRGRLEQYF. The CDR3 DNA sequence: TGTGCCAGCAGCTCTGGGGACAGGGGGCGCCTCGAGCAGTACTTC.

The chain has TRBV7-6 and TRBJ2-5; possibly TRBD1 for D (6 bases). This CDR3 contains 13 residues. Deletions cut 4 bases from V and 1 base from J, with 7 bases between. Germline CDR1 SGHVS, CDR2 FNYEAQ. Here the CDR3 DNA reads TGTGCCAGCAGCTGGGGGCCCCAAGAGACCCAGTACTTC. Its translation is CASSWGPQETQYF.

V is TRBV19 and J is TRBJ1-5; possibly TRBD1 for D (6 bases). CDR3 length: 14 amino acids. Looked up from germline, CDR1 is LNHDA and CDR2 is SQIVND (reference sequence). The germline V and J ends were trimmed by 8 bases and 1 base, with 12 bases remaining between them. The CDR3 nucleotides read TGTGCCAGTGGAAGACAGGACAGCAATCAGCCCCAGCATTTT. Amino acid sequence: CASGRQDSNQPQHF.

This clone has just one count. The CDR3 region has the DNA TGTGCCAGCAGCATGCAAGGAGGGGGCGAAGAGACCCAGTACTTC. Its translation is CASSMQGGGEETQYF. The chain combines TRBV7-9 with TRBJ2-5; maybe TRBD1 (7 bases). The V gene lost 5 bases and the J gene lost 3 bases, with 16 bases spanning the gap. Germline V gives CDR1 SEHNR, CDR2 FQNEAQ (reference sequence). CDR3 size: 15 residues.

For the CDR3, the DNA is TGCGCCAGCAGCCAAGGGGAGAACACTGAAGCTTTCTTT. Amino acid sequence: CASSQGENTEAFF. The rearrangement uses TRBV4-3 and TRBJ1-1; no firm D call. The CDR3 consists of 13 residues. Germline CDR1 and CDR2: LGHNA and YSLEER. Trimming took off 1 base at V and 1 base at J, with 4 bases between the two ends.

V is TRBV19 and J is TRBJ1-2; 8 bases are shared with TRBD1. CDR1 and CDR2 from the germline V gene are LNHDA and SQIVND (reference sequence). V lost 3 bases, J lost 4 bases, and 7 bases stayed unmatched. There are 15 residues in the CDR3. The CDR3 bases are TGTGCCAGTAGTATGGAACAGGGGGTTCTCTATGGCTACACCTTC. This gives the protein CASSMEQGVLYGYTF. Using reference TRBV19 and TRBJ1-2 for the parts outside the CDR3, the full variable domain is DGGITQSPKYLFRKEGQNVTLSCEQNLNHDAMYWYRQDPGQGLRLIYYSQIVNDFQKGDIAEGYSVSREKKESFPLTVTSAQKNPTAFYLCASSMEQGVLYGYTFGSGTRLTVV.

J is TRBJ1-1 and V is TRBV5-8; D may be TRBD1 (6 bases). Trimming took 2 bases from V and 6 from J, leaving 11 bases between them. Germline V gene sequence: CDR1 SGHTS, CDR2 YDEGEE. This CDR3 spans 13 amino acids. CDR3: CASSLTGGAEAFF. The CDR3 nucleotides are TGTGCCAGCAGCTTAACGGGGGGCGCTGAAGCTTTCTTT.

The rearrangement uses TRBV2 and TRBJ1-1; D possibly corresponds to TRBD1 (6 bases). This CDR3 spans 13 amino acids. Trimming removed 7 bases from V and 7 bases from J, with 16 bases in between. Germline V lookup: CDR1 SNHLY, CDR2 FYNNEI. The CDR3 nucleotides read TGTGCCAGCACTATGGGGGGCAGCTTTGAAGCTTTCTTT. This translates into CASTMGGSFEAFF.

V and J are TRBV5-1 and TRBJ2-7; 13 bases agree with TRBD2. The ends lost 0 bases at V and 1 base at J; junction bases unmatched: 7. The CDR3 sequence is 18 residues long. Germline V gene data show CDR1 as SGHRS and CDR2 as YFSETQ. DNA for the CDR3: TGCGCCAGCAGCTTGGAGACTAGCGGGGGGCTCGGGTCCTACGAGCAGTACTTC. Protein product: CASSLETSGGLGSYEQYF.

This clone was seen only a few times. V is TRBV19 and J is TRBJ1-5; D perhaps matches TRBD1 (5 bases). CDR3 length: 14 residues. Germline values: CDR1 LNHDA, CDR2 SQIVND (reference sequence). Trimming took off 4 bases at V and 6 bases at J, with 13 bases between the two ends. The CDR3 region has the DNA TGTGCCAGTAGTACCTACACGGGGGGTCAGCCCCAGCATTTT. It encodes CASSTYTGGQPQHF.

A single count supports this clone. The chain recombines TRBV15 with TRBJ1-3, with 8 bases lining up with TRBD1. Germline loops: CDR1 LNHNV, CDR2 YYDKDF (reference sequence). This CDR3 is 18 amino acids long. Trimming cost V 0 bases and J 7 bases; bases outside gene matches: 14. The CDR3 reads CATSRDRGVTGERNTIYF. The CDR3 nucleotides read TGTGCCACCAGCAGAGATAGAGGGGTGACAGGGGAAAGGAACACCATATATTTT.

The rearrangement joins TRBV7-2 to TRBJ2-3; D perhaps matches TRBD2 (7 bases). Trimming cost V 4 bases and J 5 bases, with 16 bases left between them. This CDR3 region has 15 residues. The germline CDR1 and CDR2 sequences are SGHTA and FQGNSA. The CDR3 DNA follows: TGTGCCAGCAGCTCAAGGGGGGGGGCCGGAGATACGCAGTATTTT. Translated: CASSSRGGAGDTQYF.

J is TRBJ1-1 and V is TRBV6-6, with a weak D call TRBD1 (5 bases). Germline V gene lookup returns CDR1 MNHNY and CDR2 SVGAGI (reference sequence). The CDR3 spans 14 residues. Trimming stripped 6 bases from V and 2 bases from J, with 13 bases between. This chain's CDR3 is CASRKGTVNTEAFF. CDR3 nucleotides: TGTGCCAGCAGGAAAGGGACGGTAAACACTGAAGCTTTCTTT.

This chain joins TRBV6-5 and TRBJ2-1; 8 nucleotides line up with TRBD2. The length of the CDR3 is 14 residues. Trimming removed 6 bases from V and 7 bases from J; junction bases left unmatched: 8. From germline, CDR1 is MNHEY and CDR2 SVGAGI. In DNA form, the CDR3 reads TGTGCCAGCAGACGGGGGGGCCCGGTGAATGAGCAGTTCTTC. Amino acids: CASRRGGPVNEQFF.

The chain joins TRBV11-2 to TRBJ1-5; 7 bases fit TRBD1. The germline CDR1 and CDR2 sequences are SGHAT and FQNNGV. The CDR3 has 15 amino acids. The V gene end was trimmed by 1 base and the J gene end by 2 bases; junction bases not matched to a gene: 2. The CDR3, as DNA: TGTGCCAGCAGCTTAGGAACAGGGGGCAATCAGCCCCAGCATTTT. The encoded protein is CASSLGTGGNQPQHF.

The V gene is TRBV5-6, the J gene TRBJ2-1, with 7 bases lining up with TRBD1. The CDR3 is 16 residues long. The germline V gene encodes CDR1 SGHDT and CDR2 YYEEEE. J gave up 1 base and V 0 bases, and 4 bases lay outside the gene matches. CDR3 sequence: CASSLGWDRSYNEQFF. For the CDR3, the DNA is TGTGCCAGCAGCTTGGGTTGGGACAGATCCTACAATGAGCAGTTCTTC. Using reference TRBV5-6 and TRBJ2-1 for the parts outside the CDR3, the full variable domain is DAGVTQSPTHLIKTRGQQVTLRCSPKSGHDTVSWYQQALGQGPQFIFQYYEEEERQRGNFPDRFSGHQFPNYSSELNVNALLLGDSALYLCASSLGWDRSYNEQFFGPGTRLTVL.